This T cell receptor beta chain was sequenced in a study of T cell repertoires in cytomegalovirus infection (dated by TCRdb to the late 2010s). Broadly, across the study: Donor HLA type was relevant to the analysis, because carriage of CMV infection together with the matching HLA type was indicated by public TCR beta signatures.

Here is what the overall study found, with its caveats: In both this cohort and an independent cohort of some 380 donors, the cumulative frequency of public TCR beta family members distinguished carriers of CMV infection plus the relevant HLA type. The ex vivo response was dominated by HLA-C-restricted CMV-specific TCR beta clonotypes, which also provided the single most frequent clonotype in two of eight donors.

The germline V gene sets CDR1 to SGHVS and CDR2 to FQNEAQ. There are 15 amino acids in the CDR3, from cysteine to phenylalanine inclusive. Only the CDR3 region is kept as DNA, spanning 45 bases read in frame from base 1. Cut back by 3 bases and 1 base, the V and J ends lie 10 bases apart. Sequencing took place on an Illumina HiSeq 1500. TCRdb reworked the public reads: Q25 trimming with fastp, MiXCR clone assembly, productive beta chains retained. Rows are combined by CDR3 protein, so each entry shows the most common genes and DNA. The sample table lists 250,000 to 300,000 distinct CDR3 sequences, roughly a quarter of them with a count of one. Approximately 13% of the sample is in the top ten clones. This clonotype was found a few times. Its target antigen remains unknown. Base-call qualities are not available, and no considerably larger clone is one nucleotide away.

This receptor was obtained from a human donor in good health (CMV status not recorded). Some clones in this sample may be carry-over from other donors' samples. Specimen: PBMCs. Recombination connected TRBV7-8 to TRBJ2-1; a confident D gene designation cannot be given. CDR3 region: CASSFLRMSYNEQFF. The nucleotides are TGTGCCAGCAGCTTTCTACGGATGTCCTACAATGAGCAGTTCTTC.